Below, 28 T cell receptor beta chains from the same sample are listed, as sequenced in a study of T-cell reconstitution after alpha-beta-depleted transplantation in children. The authors prepared the TCRbeta library with unique molecular identifiers. TCRdb re-analysed the PCR reads in MiXCR, keeping a single row per CDR3 protein. Here the sample spans about 420,000 distinct CDR3 sequences, roughly 11% being singletons. The source was PBMCs from the stem cell graft donor, collected from the stem cell graft. The source is a human donor who donated a stem cell graft to a child with acute myeloid leukemia.

The V call is TRBV29-1, the J call TRBJ2-1; 9 bases line up with TRBD1. CDR3 length: 17 amino acids. V lost 0 bases, J lost 4 bases, and 10 bases stayed unmatched. Looked up from germline, CDR1 is SQVTM and CDR2 is ANQGSEA. DNA of the CDR3: TGCAGCGTTGAAGAGGGGAAAGGGACAGGGAGTTACAATGAGCAGTTCTTC. This translates into CSVEEGKGTGSYNEQFF.

This clonotype was seen repeatedly, ten times or more. The chain joins TRBV5-1 to TRBJ2-1, with 8 bases identical to TRBD2. The V and J ends lost 0 bases and 9 bases, in that order; junction bases with no gene match: 2. This CDR3 is 13 amino acids long. Germline CDR1 reads SGHRS; CDR2 reads YFSETQ. The CDR3: CASSLAAGGEQFF. DNA of the CDR3: TGCGCCAGCAGCTTGGCCGCGGGGGGTGAGCAGTTCTTC.

This clonotype was seen only a few times. The genes are TRBV10-2 and TRBJ2-1; D ambiguous. Trimming pared 8 bases from V and 8 bases from J, leaving 13 bases between. This CDR3 is built from 12 residues. The germline CDR1 and CDR2 sequences are WSHSY and SAAADI. The CDR3 DNA reads as TGCGCCAGCGGCCCAGTTTTGGATGAGCAGTTCTTC. It is translated as CASGPVLDEQFF.

This clonotype was seen at least ten times. The rearrangement links TRBV6-1 to TRBJ1-3, with D hard to call. The germline CDR1 and CDR2 sequences are MNHNS and SASEGT. This CDR3 spans 14 amino acids. Between the trimmed V and J ends, which lost 6 bases and 0 bases, there was a span of 9 bases. CDR3 sequence reads: CASRDGGSGNTIYF. For the CDR3, the DNA is TGTGCCAGCAGAGATGGAGGCTCTGGAAACACCATATATTTT.

The rearrangement uses TRBV4-3 and TRBJ2-1; D not certain. This CDR3 spans 14 amino acids. Germline loops: CDR1 LGHNA, CDR2 YSLEER. Trimming pared 0 bases from V and 0 bases from J, leaving 3 bases between. The chain's CDR3 is CASSQEGSYNEQFF. CDR3 coding DNA: TGCGCCAGCAGCCAAGAGGGCTCCTACAATGAGCAGTTCTTC.

A few counts support this clonotype. The DNA of the CDR3 is TGTGCCACCAGCTTCCCGCAGGCTCCTGGAAACACCATATATTTT. Protein sequence: CATSFPQAPGNTIYF. The chain has TRBV15 and TRBJ1-3; D not certain. V was shortened by 5 bases and J by 2 bases, with 13 bases between the two germline ends. From germline, CDR1 is LNHNV and CDR2 YYDKDF (reference sequence). This CDR3 region has 15 residues.

This clonotype showed up just a few times. The chain couples TRBV6-1 to TRBJ2-7; D remains unclear. The CDR3 runs to 16 residues. V shed 5 bases and J shed 0 bases, with 17 bases lying between them. Germline lookup yields CDR1 MNHNS and CDR2 SASEGT. DNA for the CDR3: TGTGCCAGCAGTATGGGTCTCGGGCTGAGCTCCTACGAGCAGTACTTC. Residues: CASSMGLGLSSYEQYF.

This clonotype was found a few times. The CDR3: CASSRVDRGDYGYTF. The CDR3 nucleotides read TGTGCCAGCAGCCGAGTGGACAGGGGAGACTATGGCTACACCTTC. This chain uses TRBV5-5 with TRBJ1-2; 9 positions agree with TRBD1. CDR1 and CDR2 from the germline V gene are SGHKS and YYEKEE (reference sequence). V lost 4 bases and J lost 3; bases outside the gene matches: 7. The CDR3 runs 15 residues.

Regarding this clonotype: A much bigger clone sits one base away, suggesting this may be a read error. The CDR3 DNA sequence: TGCAGTGCTAGGTCAGAGACCTATGGCTACACCTTC. This gives the protein CSARSETYGYTF. V usage is TRBV20-1 and J usage is TRBJ1-2, with unresolved D. This CDR3 region has 12 residues. Germline-derived CDR1 and CDR2 are DFQATT and SNEGSKA (reference sequence). Trimming left V 3 bases short and J 4 bases short, with 9 bases between.

This clonotype was detected only a few times. This sequence joins TRBV20-1 and TRBJ2-1; tentative D call: TRBD2 (6 bases). Per the germline V gene, CDR1 is DFQATT and CDR2 is SNEGSKA (reference sequence). V lost 3 bases to trimming and J lost 5 bases, with 14 bases between them. The length of the CDR3 is 14 residues. CDR3 in amino acids: CSASDGSPNNEQFF. In DNA form, the CDR3 reads TGCAGTGCTAGTGACGGGAGTCCTAACAATGAGCAGTTCTTC.

The chain links TRBV5-1 to TRBJ1-2; 7 nucleotides agree with TRBD1. The germline gives CDR1 SGHRS, CDR2 YFSETQ. This CDR3 region has 13 residues. V lost 6 bases to trimming and J lost 7 bases; unmatched junction nucleotides: 9. The CDR3 spells CASNLQGYGGYTF. The CDR3 region has the DNA TGCGCCAGCAACCTACAGGGGTACGGTGGCTACACCTTC.

This clonotype was observed many times. The germline gene is not matched at one end of the junction; a read error may be the cause. The chain links TRBV5-1 to TRBJ2-7; tentative D call: TRBD1 (6 bases). This CDR3 contains 14 residues. Germline CDR1 and CDR2: SGHRS and YFSETQ. CDR3 sequence: CASSLGQGSYEQYF. The CDR3 DNA is TGTGCTAGCAGCTTAGGGCAGGGGTCCTACGAGCAGTACTTC.

The V gene is TRBV19, the J gene TRBJ2-5; TRBD2 matches 8 bases. Losses at the gene ends were 3 bases for V and 3 bases for J; bases not matched to a gene: 3. Germline V gene sequence: CDR1 LNHDA, CDR2 SQIVND (reference sequence). The CDR3 is made up of 14 amino acids. Here the CDR3 reads CASSIGSGKETQYF. The CDR3 DNA follows: TGTGCCAGTAGTATTGGTAGCGGGAAAGAGACCCAGTACTTC.

The chain is built from TRBV5-1 and TRBJ2-3, with D perhaps being TRBD1 or TRBD2 (5 bases each). The CDR3 loop spans 17 amino acids. Germline V gene data show CDR1 as SGHRS and CDR2 as YFSETQ. Between the trimmed V and J ends, which lost 4 bases and 0 bases, there was a span of 18 bases. CDR3 sequence reads: CASSPGWDQGSTDTQYF. Written as DNA, the CDR3 is TGCGCCAGCAGCCCAGGGTGGGACCAGGGAAGCACAGATACGCAGTATTTT.

The rearrangement links TRBV29-1 to TRBJ2-3, with 10 bases matching TRBD2. Germline V gives CDR1 SQVTM, CDR2 ANQGSEA. Germline trimming cut 0 bases from V and 4 bases from J; bases unmatched to any gene: 4. CDR3 size: 15 residues. Here the CDR3 DNA reads TGCAGCGTTGAAGATCAAGCGGGAGGGCCAGATACGCAGTATTTT. Amino acid sequence: CSVEDQAGGPDTQYF.

This clonotype was observed a few times. The chain joins TRBV7-8 to TRBJ2-4; D may be TRBD1 (5 bases). The CDR3 is 15 amino acids. Per the germline V gene, CDR1 is SGHVS and CDR2 is FQNEAQ. The V gene lost 5 bases and the J gene lost 7 bases, with 18 bases spanning the gap. This CDR3 reads CASSAEVGAKNIQYF. The CDR3 DNA is TGTGCCAGCAGCGCAGAGGTAGGGGCTAAGAACATTCAGTACTTC.

This clonotype was recorded many times. The rearrangement joins TRBV18 to TRBJ2-1; 7 nucleotides match TRBD2. Per germline, CDR1 KGHSH and CDR2 LQKENI. The CDR3 is 14 amino acids. Unmatched junction bases numbered 12, after V lost 9 bases and J lost 7 bases. CDR3 sequence reads: CASSPGTGGNEQFF. In nucleotides, the CDR3 is TGTGCCAGTAGTCCCGGGACGGGGGGTAATGAGCAGTTCTTC.

This clonotype has just a few counts. The chain carries TRBV10-3 and TRBJ1-2; unclear D gene. V was clipped by 4 bases and J by 3 bases, with 9 bases between them. Germline V gene lookup returns CDR1 ENHRY and CDR2 SYGVKD. The CDR3 is 13 amino acids. The CDR3 reads CAISAVPDYGYTF. CDR3 nucleotide sequence: TGTGCCATCAGTGCTGTACCAGACTATGGCTACACCTTC.

J is TRBJ2-7 and V is TRBV7-9, with TRBD1 matching over 8 bases. J was trimmed by 2 bases and V by 5 bases; bases with no gene match: 11. Per the germline V gene, CDR1 is SEHNR and CDR2 is FQNEAQ (reference sequence). The CDR3 sequence is 16 residues long. This CDR3 is CASSTHSGTGTYEQYF. The DNA of the CDR3 is TGTGCCAGCAGCACACACTCCGGGACAGGCACCTACGAGCAGTACTTC.

V and J are TRBV21-1 and TRBJ2-7; no check of the table's D call, TRBD2, against the DNA was made. TRBV21-1 is listed as a pseudogene. CDR3 length: 18 residues. CDR3 sequence: CAKPGGRLAGKEDNEQYF. CDR3 bases: TGTGCCAAACCCGGGGGGCGACTAGCGGGAAAAGAAGACAACGAGCAGTACTTC.

This chain joins TRBV24-1 and TRBJ2-1, with D uncertain. The V gene's germline CDR1 is KGHDR and CDR2 SFDVKD. This CDR3 has 16 amino acids. Trimming removed 3 bases at V and 0 bases at J, with 11 bases between. The CDR3: CATSDPRRSSYNEQFF. DNA for the CDR3: TGTGCCACCAGTGATCCAAGGCGAAGCTCCTACAATGAGCAGTTCTTC.

This clonotype was counted many times. This sequence joins TRBV5-1 and TRBJ2-3; D call uncertain. The CDR3 is 14 amino acids. Per germline, CDR1 SGHRS and CDR2 YFSETQ. Trimming shortened V by 8 bases and J by 0 bases, and 13 bases separated the two germline ends. The CDR3 protein is CASSRTESTDTQYF. The CDR3 nucleotides read TGCGCCAGTTCCCGGACGGAGAGCACAGATACGCAGTATTTT.

The chain carries TRBV19 and TRBJ1-5, with unresolved D. The CDR3 covers 15 residues. The germline V gene encodes CDR1 LNHDA and CDR2 SQIVND (reference sequence). The ends were cut back, 7 bases at V and 0 bases at J, with 13 bases in the middle. The CDR3: CASKVSRFSNQPQHF. DNA for the CDR3: TGTGCCAGTAAGGTATCGAGGTTTAGCAATCAGCCCCAGCATTTT.

This clonotype was seen only a few times. The rearrangement links TRBV9 to TRBJ2-3, with TRBD2 identical over 11 bases. This CDR3 is built from 15 residues. Germline V lookup: CDR1 SGDLS, CDR2 YYNGEE. The V segment lost 0 bases and the J segment 10 bases; nucleotides outside the gene matches: 7. Here the CDR3 reads CASSVELLAGGAQYF. Here the CDR3 DNA reads TGTGCCAGCAGCGTAGAACTTCTAGCGGGGGGAGCGCAGTATTTT.

This clonotype was observed many times. This chain connects TRBV7-8 to TRBJ2-5; tentatively, D is TRBD2 (5 bases). The CDR3 totals 14 residues. With 3 bases removed from V and 7 bases from J, the gap between germline ends came to 15 bases. Germline V gives CDR1 SGHVS, CDR2 FQNEAQ. CDR3 in amino acids: CASSFVGEGATQYF. The CDR3 DNA reads TGTGCCAGCAGCTTCGTCGGAGAGGGCGCGACCCAGTACTTC.

V and J are TRBV11-2 and TRBJ1-3; no definite D call. Germline V gene data show CDR1 as SGHAT and CDR2 as FQNNGV. There are 16 residues in the CDR3. V lost 4 bases to trimming and J lost 4 bases, with 17 bases between them. Here the CDR3 reads CASSSRDGEEGNTIYF. DNA of the CDR3: TGTGCCAGCAGCTCCCGTGACGGTGAAGAGGGAAACACCATATATTTT.

The gene calls are TRBV11-1 and TRBJ1-2; D call uncertain. This CDR3 is built from 18 residues. The V end was cut by 5 bases, the J end by 4 bases, with 26 bases between. Germline CDR1 reads SGHAT; CDR2 reads FQDESV (reference sequence). DNA for the CDR3: TGTGCCAGCAGCCCCACCAATATGGACCGAGGAGATGTCTATGGCTACACCTTC. It is translated as CASSPTNMDRGDVYGYTF.

This clonotype appeared a few times. CDR3 residues: CASSLILAGESYEQYF. CDR3 sequence (DNA): TGTGCCAGCAGCTTGATACTAGCGGGAGAGTCCTACGAGCAGTACTTC. The chain couples TRBV5-6 to TRBJ2-7; 11 nucleotides agree with TRBD2. The CDR3 consists of 16 residues. The V segment lost 1 base and the J segment 1 base; nucleotides outside the gene matches: 4. Germline CDR1 and CDR2: SGHDT and YYEEEE.